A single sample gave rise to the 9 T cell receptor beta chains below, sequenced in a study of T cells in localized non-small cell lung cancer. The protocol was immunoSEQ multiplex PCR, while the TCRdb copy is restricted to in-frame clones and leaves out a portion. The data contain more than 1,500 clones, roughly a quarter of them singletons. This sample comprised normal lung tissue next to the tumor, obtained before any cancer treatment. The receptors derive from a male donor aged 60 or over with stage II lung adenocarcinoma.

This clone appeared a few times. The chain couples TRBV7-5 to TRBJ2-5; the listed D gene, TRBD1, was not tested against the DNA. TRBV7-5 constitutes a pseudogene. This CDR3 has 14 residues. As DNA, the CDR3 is TGTGCCAGCAGCTTTCAGACAGGAGAAGAGACCCAGTACTTC. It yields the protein CASSFQTGEETQYF.

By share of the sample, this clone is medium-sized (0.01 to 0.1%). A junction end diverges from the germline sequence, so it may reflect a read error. The CDR3 sequence: CASSEGTSVSSEQYF. The CDR3 bases are TGTGCCAGCAGCGAAGGGACTAGCGTATCCTCCGAGCAGTACTTC. The rearrangement links TRBV11-3 to TRBJ2-7, with TRBD2 matching over 10 bases. This CDR3 comprises 15 residues. The germline V gene encodes CDR1 SGHNT and CDR2 YENEEA.

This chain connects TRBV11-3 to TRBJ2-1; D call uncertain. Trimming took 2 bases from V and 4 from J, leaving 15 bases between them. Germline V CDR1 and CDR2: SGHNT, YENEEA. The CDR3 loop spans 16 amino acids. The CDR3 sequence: CASSLSLAGSYNEQFF. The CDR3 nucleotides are TGTGCCAGCAGCTTAAGTTTGGCAGGAAGTTACAATGAGCAGTTCTTC.

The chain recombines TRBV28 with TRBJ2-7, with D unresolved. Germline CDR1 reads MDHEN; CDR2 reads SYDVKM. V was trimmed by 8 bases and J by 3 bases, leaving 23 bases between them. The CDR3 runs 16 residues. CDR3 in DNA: TGTGCCAGCTTAAAAACCCCGGGCGTGTTACACTACGAGCAGTACTTC. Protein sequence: CASLKTPGVLHYEQYF.

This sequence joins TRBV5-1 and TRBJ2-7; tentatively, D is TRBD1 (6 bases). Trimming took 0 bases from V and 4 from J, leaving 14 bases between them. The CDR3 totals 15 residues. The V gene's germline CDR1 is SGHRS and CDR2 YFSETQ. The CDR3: CASSLAPGHTYEQYF. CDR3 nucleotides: TGCGCCAGCAGCTTGGCGCCGGGACATACTTACGAGCAGTACTTC. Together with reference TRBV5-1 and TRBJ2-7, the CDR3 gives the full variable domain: KAGVTQTPRYLIKTRGQQVTLSCSPISGHRSVSWYQQTPGQGLQFLFEYFSETQRNKGNFPGRFSGRQFSNSRSEMNVSTLELGDSALYLCASSLAPGHTYEQYFGPGTRLTVT.

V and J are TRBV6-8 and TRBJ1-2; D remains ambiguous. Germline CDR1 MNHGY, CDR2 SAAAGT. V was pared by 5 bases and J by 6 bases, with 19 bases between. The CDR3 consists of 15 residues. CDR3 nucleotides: TGTGCCAGCAGTGTGAGTAGGCTCCGACGCGATGGCTACACCTTC. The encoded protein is CASSVSRLRRDGYTF.

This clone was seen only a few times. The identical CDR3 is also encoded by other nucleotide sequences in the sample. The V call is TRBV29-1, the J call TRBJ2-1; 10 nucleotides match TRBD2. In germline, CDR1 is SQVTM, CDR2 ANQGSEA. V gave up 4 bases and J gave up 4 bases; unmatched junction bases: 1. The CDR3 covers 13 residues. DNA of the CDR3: TGCAGCGTTGGGACTAGCGGATACAATGAGCAGTTCTTC. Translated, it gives CSVGTSGYNEQFF.

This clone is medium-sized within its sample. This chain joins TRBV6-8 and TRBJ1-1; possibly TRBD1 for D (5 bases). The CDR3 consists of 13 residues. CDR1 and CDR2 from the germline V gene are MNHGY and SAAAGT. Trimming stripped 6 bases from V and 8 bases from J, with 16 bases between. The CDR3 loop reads CASRDGTQNEAFF. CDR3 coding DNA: TGTGCCAGCAGGGACGGGACCCAAAACGAAGCTTTCTTT.

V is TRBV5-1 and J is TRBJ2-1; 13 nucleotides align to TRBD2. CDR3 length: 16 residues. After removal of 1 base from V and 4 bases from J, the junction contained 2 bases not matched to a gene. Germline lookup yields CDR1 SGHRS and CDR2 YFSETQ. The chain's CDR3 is CASSLTSGRGYNEQFF. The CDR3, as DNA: TGCGCCAGCAGCTTGACTAGCGGGAGGGGGTACAATGAGCAGTTCTTC.